This T cell receptor (beta chain) was sequenced in a study of T cells after yellow fever vaccination. This clonotype was picked up a small number of times. A single record per CDR3 protein comes from TCRdb applying MiXCR to the 5' RACE reads. The profile shows fewer than 500,000 distinct CDR3 sequences, 18% of them singletons. After removal of 5 bases from V and 1 base from J, the junction contained 3 bases not matched to a gene. The CDR3 totals 13 residues. Germline lookup yields CDR1 DFQATT and CDR2 SNEGSKA (reference sequence). This sample comprised PBMCs, obtained before the yellow fever booster vaccination. V usage is TRBV20-1 and J usage is TRBJ2-5; 8 nucleotides agree with TRBD1. The sequence was obtained from a man between 18 and 29 years old who received the YFV17D yellow fever vaccine. CDR3 in DNA: TGCAGTGCTCCCGGACAGGGCCAAGAGACCCAGTACTTC. It specifies CSAPGQGQETQYF.